This is a list of T cell receptor beta chains from one sample in a study of control samples from healthy donors and cancer patients. The repertoire was sequenced with immunoSEQ multiplex PCR; TCRdb's copy has only in-frame clones and lacks some. The sample has about 120,000 clones, around 90% seen once; the top ten hold more than 8%. The sequenced sample consisted of blood. The source is a man in his forties in good health. Both conserved end residues are part of each CDR3. D genes are given only for firm matches. Size is omitted from some rows. Given values are once, few, many or a class for expanded clones.

size	J	V	D	DNA	CDR3
.	TRBJ2-6	TRBV7-9	.	TGTGCCAGCAGCCCACTTGGGGCCAACGTCCTGACTTTC	CASSPLGANVLTF
.	TRBJ2-7	TRBV11-2	.	TGTGCCAGCAGCTTAGGAGGGGGGGTTTCCTACGAGCAGTACTTC	CASSLGGGVSYEQYF
.	TRBJ1-2	TRBV30	.	TGTGCCCTCTCCGGGACAAGGGTTTATGGCTACACCTTC	CALSGTRVYGYTF
once	TRBJ1-2	TRBV11-2	TRBD1	TGTGCCAGCAGACGACCGGGACAGGGTAACTATGGCTACACCTTC	CASRRPGQGNYGYTF
.	TRBJ1-2	TRBV7-9	TRBD1	TGTGCCAGCAGCCTAACGTTAGGACAGGGCCATGGCTACACCTTC	CASSLTLGQGHGYTF
.	TRBJ2-1	TRBV4-1	TRBD2	TGCGCCAGCAGCCAAGAGCTAGGGACTAGCGGGTCCAATGAGCAGTTCTTC	CASSQELGTSGSNEQFF
.	TRBJ2-7	TRBV9	.	TGTGCCAGCAGCCCGACCGACTTGCCGACTTACGAGCAGTACTTC	CASSPTDLPTYEQYF
.	TRBJ1-6	TRBV27	.	TGTGCCAGCAGTTTATATCTGGGGGGTAATTCACCCCTCCACTTT	CASSLYLGGNSPLHF
.	TRBJ1-1	TRBV11-3	.	TGTGCCAGCAGCTACCTCTCGGGGCTCGGCACTGAAGCTTTCTTT	CASSYLSGLGTEAFF
.	TRBJ1-2	TRBV9	.	TGTGCCAGCAGCGTTTACAGGGATAACTATGGCTACACCTTC	CASSVYRDNYGYTF
.	TRBJ1-2	TRBV5-1	.	TGCGCCAGCAGCTGGGGGATCGGGGACTATGGCTACACCTTC	CASSWGIGDYGYTF
.	TRBJ1-3	TRBV24-1	.	TGTGCCACCAGTGCGCCGGGGACCTCTGGAAACACCATATATTTT	CATSAPGTSGNTIYF
.	TRBJ1-5	TRBV24-1	.	TGTGCCACCAGTGATTCGGGGGCCGGGCAGCCCCAGCATTTT	CATSDSGAGQPQHF
.	TRBJ1-2	TRBV24-1	.	TGTGCCACCAGTGATCCGCATGGGATCAACTATGGCTACACCTTC	CATSDPHGINYGYTF
.	TRBJ2-5	TRBV29-1	.	TGCAGCGTTGGAGAGACCCAGTACTTC	CSVGETQYF
few	TRBJ2-7	TRBV7-2	.	TGTGCCAGCAGCTCTGCGGCAGGGAGGCAGTACGAGCAGTACTTC	CASSSAAGRQYEQYF
once	TRBJ1-3	TRBV6-5	.	TGTGCCAGTAGGAGGGGTAATGGAAACACCATATATTTT	CASRRGNGNTIYF
once	TRBJ2-1	TRBV7-3	TRBD2	TGTGCCAGCAGCTTTACTAGCGGGGGGGCCTACAATGAGCAGTTCTTC	CASSFTSGGAYNEQFF
.	TRBJ2-3	TRBV7-2	TRBD2	TGTGCCAGCAGCTTAAAAGCTAGCGGGGGTTCCACAGATACGCAGTATTTT	CASSLKASGGSTDTQYF
.	TRBJ2-7	TRBV6-5	TRBD1	TGTGCCAGCAGTTACTCGTGGCAGGGGGCATACGAGCAGTACTTC	CASSYSWQGAYEQYF
.	TRBJ1-4	TRBV4-1	TRBD1	TGCGCCAGCAGCCAAGATCGGGGGACAGGGGGTGAAAAACTGTTTTTT	CASSQDRGTGGEKLFF
.	TRBJ1-2	TRBV6-5	TRBD1	TGTGCCAGCAGGGTGGGACAGGGAGTCTATGGCTACACCTTC	CASRVGQGVYGYTF
.	TRBJ2-3	TRBV7-9	.	TGTGCCAGCAGCACCAATAGCGGCGCGCAGTATTTT	CASSTNSGAQYF
.	TRBJ2-7	TRBV19	TRBD1	TGTGCCAGTAGTATAGGGCGACCGGGACAGCCAACCTACGAGCAGTACTTC	CASSIGRPGQPTYEQYF
.	TRBJ2-7	TRBV10-3	TRBD2	TGTGCCATCAGTGGCGGGGGGGGTTCCTACGAGCAGTACTTC	CAISGGGGSYEQYF
few	TRBJ2-5	TRBV5-6	TRBD2	TGTGCCAGCAGCTTAGCGGGGGGGCGACAAGAGACCCAGTACTTC	CASSLAGGRQETQYF
.	TRBJ1-2	TRBV19	.	TGTGCCAGTAGTACTGGGACTACTAACTATGGCTACACCTTC	CASSTGTTNYGYTF
.	TRBJ2-2	TRBV25-1	.	TGTGCCAGCAGTGAATATGCGGGGGCTGGGGACACCGGGGAGCTGTTTTTT	CASSEYAGAGDTGELFF
.	TRBJ1-2	TRBV7-9	.	TGTGCCAGCAGCTTAAGTAATGGGCTCTATGGCTACACCTTC	CASSLSNGLYGYTF